Presented here are 28 T cell receptor beta chains from one specimen sequenced in a study of blood T cell repertoires in COVID-19. Sequenced by immunoSEQ multiplex PCR; TCRdb stores in-frame clones only, minus some. The repertoire holds about 200,000 clones, 70% to 85% seen once, with approximately 6.9% in the top ten. The sample taken for sequencing was peripheral blood. The receptors here all came from a human donor with acute or convalescent COVID-19. The donor label of this sample is uncertain.

The J gene is TRBJ1-1, the V gene TRBV29-1; D remains unclear. The CDR3 length is 13 residues. V was shortened by 4 bases and J by 0 bases, with 9 bases between the two germline ends. The V gene's germline CDR1 is SQVTM and CDR2 ANQGSEA. The CDR3 loop reads CSVGGRLNTEAFF. DNA for the CDR3: TGCAGCGTTGGAGGGCGGTTGAACACTGAAGCTTTCTTT.

The chain combines TRBV5-5 with TRBJ2-7; TRBD1 matches 10 bases. The J segment lost 4 bases and the V segment lost 4 bases, leaving 11 bases of the junction unmatched. The CDR3 has 16 residues. In germline, CDR1 is SGHKS, CDR2 YYEKEE (reference sequence). CDR3 residues: CASSPPGTGARYEQYF. DNA for the CDR3: TGTGCCAGCAGCCCCCCCGGGACAGGGGCACGATACGAGCAGTACTTC.

The chain employs TRBV11-2 and TRBJ1-6, with D maybe TRBD1 (5 bases). This CDR3 has 15 amino acids. The germline gives CDR1 SGHAT, CDR2 FQNNGV. V was pared by 2 bases and J by 9 bases, with 14 bases between. Here the CDR3 reads CASSLSGVGGSPLHF. CDR3 sequence (DNA): TGTGCCAGCAGCTTAAGCGGGGTCGGGGGTTCACCCCTCCACTTT.

The V and J genes are TRBV28 and TRBJ2-1; D unresolved. Between the trimmed V and J ends, which lost 3 bases and 3 bases, there was a span of 6 bases. Germline V lookup: CDR1 MDHEN, CDR2 SYDVKM. CDR3 length: 13 amino acids. The DNA of the CDR3 is TGTGCCAGCAGTTTTACTCGCTACAATGAGCAGTTCTTC. Residues: CASSFTRYNEQFF.

The chain carries TRBV3-1 (or the pseudogene TRBV3-2) and TRBJ2-1; 10 positions match TRBD2. This CDR3 contains 17 residues. Germline assignment: CDR1 LGHDT and CDR2 YNNKEL (reference sequence). Germline trimming cut 4 bases from V and 3 bases from J; bases unmatched to any gene: 9. The CDR3: CASSPRTSGVVYNEQFF. The CDR3 coding sequence is TGTGCCAGCAGCCCCCGGACTAGCGGAGTGGTCTACAATGAGCAGTTCTTC.

V usage is TRBV20-1 and J usage is TRBJ2-1; 12 bases line up with TRBD2. The V segment lost 3 bases and the J segment 6 bases; nucleotides outside the gene matches: 15. The CDR3 spans 18 residues. CDR1 DFQATT and CDR2 SNEGSKA come from the germline V gene (reference sequence). Here the CDR3 DNA reads TGCAGTGCTAGTCCCCAGATTTGGACTAGCGGGGTCCCCAATGAGCAGTTCTTC. Protein: CSASPQIWTSGVPNEQFF.

The chain has TRBV6-5 and TRBJ2-2, with a tentative D call TRBD1 (5 bases). Germline V gene lookup returns CDR1 MNHEY and CDR2 SVGAGI. The V and J ends lost 0 bases and 5 bases respectively, with 10 bases between them. This CDR3 region has 15 residues. The CDR3 nucleotides are TGTGCCAGCAGTTACTCGAGTGCAGGGACCGGGGAGCTGTTTTTT. It is translated as CASSYSSAGTGELFF.

This rearrangement joins TRBV15 to TRBJ2-7; D might be TRBD2 (5 bases). Germline V gene data show CDR1 as LNHNV and CDR2 as YYDKDF (reference sequence). V was pared by 0 bases and J by 3 bases, with 12 bases between. The CDR3 runs 15 residues. CDR3 sequence (DNA): TGTGCCACCAGCAGAGATCGTAAGGGAGACTACGAGCAGTACTTC. Encoded protein: CATSRDRKGDYEQYF.

CDR3 sequence (DNA): TGTGCCACCAGCAGAGACAGAGGGTTTGGAAACACCATATATTTT. Amino acid sequence: CATSRDRGFGNTIYF. This rearrangement joins TRBV15 to TRBJ1-3; D is undetermined. Germline-derived CDR1 and CDR2 are LNHNV and YYDKDF (reference sequence). Trimming removed 0 bases from V and 3 bases from J, with 9 bases in between. The CDR3 spans 15 residues.

As DNA, the CDR3 is TGTGCCATCAGCGCCGACTCTGTTACCGGGGAGCTGTTTTTT. Protein: CAISADSVTGELFF. The chain recombines TRBV10-3 with TRBJ2-2, with D hard to call. CDR1 and CDR2 (germline): ENHRY, SYGVKD. V dropped 6 bases and J dropped 5 bases, with 13 bases sitting between them. CDR3 length: 14 residues.

V usage is TRBV24-1 and J usage is TRBJ2-4, with 7 bases that match TRBD1. J lost 0 bases, V lost 2 bases, and 6 bases had no gene match. Germline V gives CDR1 KGHDR, CDR2 SFDVKD. This CDR3 spans 17 amino acids. The CDR3 protein is CATSDSTGSLAKNIQYF. CDR3 nucleotides: TGTGCCACCAGTGATTCGACAGGGTCGCTAGCCAAAAACATTCAGTACTTC.

The rearrangement joins TRBV6-7 to TRBJ2-5; 7 bases agree with TRBD1. TRBV6-7 carries the ORF label, with uncertain function. V lost 10 bases and J lost 4; bases outside the gene matches: 15. The CDR3 consists of 15 residues. The CDR3 spells CATRTATGVRETQYF. The CDR3 nucleotides read TGTGCCACCCGGACGGCAACAGGGGTACGAGAGACCCAGTACTTC.

The V gene is TRBV30, the J gene TRBJ1-1; D gene uncertain. V was pared by 1 base and J by 3 bases, with 12 bases between. Germline V lookup: CDR1 GTSNPN, CDR2 SVGIG (reference sequence). The CDR3 contains 14 residues. CDR3 sequence reads: CAWSDPSRHTEAFF. The CDR3, as DNA: TGTGCCTGGAGTGACCCCTCCAGGCACACTGAAGCTTTCTTT.

In regard to this clone: Compared with germline, one end of the junction differs, possibly owing to a read error. The gene calls are TRBV6-7 and TRBJ2-7, with a tentative D call TRBD1 (6 bases). TRBV6-7 falls under the ORF class, with uncertain function. The CDR3 length is 15 residues. CDR3 loop: CASSNSAQGVHEQYF. The CDR3 DNA is TGTGCCAGCAGTAACTCCGCACAGGGAGTCCACGAGCAGTACTTC.

The chain couples TRBV9 to TRBJ2-1; 8 nucleotides line up with TRBD2. Per germline, CDR1 SGDLS and CDR2 YYNGEE. The CDR3 contains 16 residues. The J segment lost 2 bases and the V segment lost 2 bases, leaving 6 bases of the junction unmatched. The CDR3 coding sequence is TGTGCCAGCAGCGTCTTATCGGGAGGGCCCTACAATGAGCAGTTCTTC. It yields the protein CASSVLSGGPYNEQFF. The whole variable domain, remainder taken from reference TRBV9 and TRBJ2-1, is DSGVTQTPKHLITATGQRVTLRCSPRSGDLSVYWYQQSLDQGLQFLIQYYNGEERAKGNILERFSAQQFPDLHSELNLSSLELGDSALYFCASSVLSGGPYNEQFFGPGTRLTVL.

This chain uses TRBV28 with TRBJ2-3; 12 positions match TRBD2. CDR3 length equals 16 residues. The germline gives CDR1 MDHEN, CDR2 SYDVKM. V dropped 4 bases and J dropped 5; count of bases not matched to a gene: 7. The CDR3 loop reads CASSYSSGRAIDTQYF. The CDR3 DNA sequence: TGTGCCAGCAGTTACTCTAGCGGGAGGGCGATAGATACGCAGTATTTT.

The V and J genes are TRBV7-2 and TRBJ1-5; 9 nucleotides line up with TRBD1. CDR1 and CDR2 (germline): SGHTA, FQGNSA. The trim removed 5 bases at V and 2 bases at J, leaving 4 bases unmatched. This CDR3 contains 15 residues. The DNA of the CDR3 is TGTGCCAGCAGCCCCTGGACAGGGGGCAATCAGCCCCAGCATTTT. Its translation is CASSPWTGGNQPQHF.

CDR3 residues: CASAGQGGEKLFF. CDR3 DNA: TGTGCCAGCGCCGGACAGGGCGGTGAAAAACTGTTTTTT. The chain couples TRBV2 to TRBJ1-4, with TRBD1 matching over 8 bases. Germline assignment: CDR1 SNHLY and CDR2 FYNNEI. This CDR3 has 13 residues. V was pared by 8 bases and J by 7 bases, with 6 bases of the junction left unmatched.

This chain's CDR3 is CASSFGTGGLEQYF. In nucleotides, the CDR3 is TGCGCCAGCAGCTTCGGGACAGGGGGCCTCGAGCAGTACTTC. This chain connects TRBV5-1 to TRBJ2-7; 12 bases agree with TRBD1. J lost 6 bases, V lost 2 bases, and 3 bases had no gene match. The germline CDR1 and CDR2 sequences are SGHRS and YFSETQ. The length of the CDR3 is 14 residues. The whole variable domain, remainder taken from reference TRBV5-1 and TRBJ2-7, is KAGVTQTPRYLIKTRGQQVTLSCSPISGHRSVSWYQQTPGQGLQFLFEYFSETQRNKGNFPGRFSGRQFSNSRSEMNVSTLELGDSALYLCASSFGTGGLEQYFGPGTRLTVT.

The chain joins TRBV9 to TRBJ2-1; 11 bases are a match to TRBD2. Germline values: CDR1 SGDLS, CDR2 YYNGEE. This CDR3 is 15 amino acids long. Unmatched junction bases numbered 2, after V lost 0 bases and J lost 6 bases. The CDR3 DNA reads TGTGCCAGCAGCGTAGCTACTAGCGGGAGCAATGAGCAGTTCTTC. This encodes CASSVATSGSNEQFF. The full variable domain, completed using reference TRBV9 and TRBJ2-1, is DSGVTQTPKHLITATGQRVTLRCSPRSGDLSVYWYQQSLDQGLQFLIQYYNGEERAKGNILERFSAQQFPDLHSELNLSSLELGDSALYFCASSVATSGSNEQFFGPGTRLTVL.

This chain uses TRBV21-1 with TRBJ2-7; whether TRBD2, the table's D call, matches the DNA was not checked. TRBV21-1 is assigned pseudogene status. The CDR3 extends over 18 amino acids. The CDR3 sequence is CASSKGPRASGGRLEQYF. CDR3 nucleotides: TGTGCCAGCAGCAAAGGTCCGCGGGCTAGCGGGGGGCGCTTGGAGCAGTACTTC.

The chain has TRBV20-1 and TRBJ2-4; D call uncertain. Germline CDR1 reads DFQATT; CDR2 reads SNEGSKA (reference sequence). Trimming left V 3 bases short and J 0 bases short, with 12 bases between. This CDR3 is 15 amino acids long. Here the CDR3 DNA reads TGCAGTGCTAGTGGGGTACAGATAGCCAAAAACATTCAGTACTTC. Residues: CSASGVQIAKNIQYF.

This chain uses TRBV7-2 with TRBJ1-5; the D gene is possibly TRBD1 (6 bases). Trimming removed 5 bases from V and 0 bases from J, with 11 bases in between. Germline V CDR1 and CDR2: SGHTA, FQGNSA. The CDR3 consists of 15 residues. The CDR3 DNA follows: TGTGCCAGCAGCCGGGTAGGGGGTAGCAATCAGCCCCAGCATTTT. It specifies CASSRVGGSNQPQHF.

The rearrangement joins TRBV19 to TRBJ1-1; no clear D gene. The CDR3 spans 16 residues. Trimming stripped 4 bases from V and 0 bases from J, with 15 bases between. Germline assignment: CDR1 LNHDA and CDR2 SQIVND (reference sequence). In DNA form, the CDR3 reads TGTGCCAGTAGTACCACAAGCATGAGGATGAACACTGAAGCTTTCTTT. Its translation is CASSTTSMRMNTEAFF.

In DNA, the CDR3 is TGTGCCAGCAGTACACCCGGGATCCCAAATCGGTACTTC. Protein product: CASSTPGIPNRYF. The rearrangement uses TRBV28 and TRBJ2-7; a weak D match, TRBD2 (5 bases). The CDR3 sequence is 13 residues long. Germline lookup yields CDR1 MDHEN and CDR2 SYDVKM. V gave up 5 bases and J gave up 12 bases, with 20 bases separating them.

The sample holds a few counts of this clone. The rearrangement uses TRBV19 and TRBJ2-1; the match to TRBD2 covers 14 bases. This CDR3 has 16 amino acids. From germline, CDR1 is LNHDA and CDR2 SQIVND (reference sequence). The ends lost 4 bases at V and 8 bases at J; junction bases unmatched: 7. CDR3 residues: CASSTNGLAGGDEQFF. The CDR3 DNA reads as TGTGCCAGTAGTACAAATGGACTAGCGGGAGGAGATGAGCAGTTCTTC. Combining the CDR3 with reference TRBV19 and TRBJ2-1 gives the whole variable domain DGGITQSPKYLFRKEGQNVTLSCEQNLNHDAMYWYRQDPGQGLRLIYYSQIVNDFQKGDIAEGYSVSREKKESFPLTVTSAQKNPTAFYLCASSTNGLAGGDEQFFGPGTRLTVL.

This clone appeared once. The rearrangement links TRBV3-1 (or the pseudogene TRBV3-2) to TRBJ1-2; D unclear. The germline V gene has CDR1 LGHDT and CDR2 YNNKEL (reference sequence). The CDR3 length is 12 residues. V lost 3 bases to trimming and J lost 8 bases, with 10 bases between them. CDR3 coding DNA: TGTGCCAGCAGCCAGGGCCCGAACGGCTACACCTTC. This translates into CASSQGPNGYTF.

Remarks on this clone: Additional DNA sequences in this sample encode the identical CDR3. The chain employs TRBV5-5 and TRBJ2-7; 11 bases match TRBD1. Germline assignment: CDR1 SGHKS and CDR2 YYEKEE (reference sequence). The CDR3 totals 17 residues. Trimming at V came to 0 bases and at J to 3 bases, leaving 8 bases not matched to a gene. The CDR3 region is CASSLGLRGTGGYEQYF. CDR3 DNA sequence: TGTGCCAGCAGCTTGGGGCTCCGAGGGACAGGGGGCTACGAGCAGTACTTC.